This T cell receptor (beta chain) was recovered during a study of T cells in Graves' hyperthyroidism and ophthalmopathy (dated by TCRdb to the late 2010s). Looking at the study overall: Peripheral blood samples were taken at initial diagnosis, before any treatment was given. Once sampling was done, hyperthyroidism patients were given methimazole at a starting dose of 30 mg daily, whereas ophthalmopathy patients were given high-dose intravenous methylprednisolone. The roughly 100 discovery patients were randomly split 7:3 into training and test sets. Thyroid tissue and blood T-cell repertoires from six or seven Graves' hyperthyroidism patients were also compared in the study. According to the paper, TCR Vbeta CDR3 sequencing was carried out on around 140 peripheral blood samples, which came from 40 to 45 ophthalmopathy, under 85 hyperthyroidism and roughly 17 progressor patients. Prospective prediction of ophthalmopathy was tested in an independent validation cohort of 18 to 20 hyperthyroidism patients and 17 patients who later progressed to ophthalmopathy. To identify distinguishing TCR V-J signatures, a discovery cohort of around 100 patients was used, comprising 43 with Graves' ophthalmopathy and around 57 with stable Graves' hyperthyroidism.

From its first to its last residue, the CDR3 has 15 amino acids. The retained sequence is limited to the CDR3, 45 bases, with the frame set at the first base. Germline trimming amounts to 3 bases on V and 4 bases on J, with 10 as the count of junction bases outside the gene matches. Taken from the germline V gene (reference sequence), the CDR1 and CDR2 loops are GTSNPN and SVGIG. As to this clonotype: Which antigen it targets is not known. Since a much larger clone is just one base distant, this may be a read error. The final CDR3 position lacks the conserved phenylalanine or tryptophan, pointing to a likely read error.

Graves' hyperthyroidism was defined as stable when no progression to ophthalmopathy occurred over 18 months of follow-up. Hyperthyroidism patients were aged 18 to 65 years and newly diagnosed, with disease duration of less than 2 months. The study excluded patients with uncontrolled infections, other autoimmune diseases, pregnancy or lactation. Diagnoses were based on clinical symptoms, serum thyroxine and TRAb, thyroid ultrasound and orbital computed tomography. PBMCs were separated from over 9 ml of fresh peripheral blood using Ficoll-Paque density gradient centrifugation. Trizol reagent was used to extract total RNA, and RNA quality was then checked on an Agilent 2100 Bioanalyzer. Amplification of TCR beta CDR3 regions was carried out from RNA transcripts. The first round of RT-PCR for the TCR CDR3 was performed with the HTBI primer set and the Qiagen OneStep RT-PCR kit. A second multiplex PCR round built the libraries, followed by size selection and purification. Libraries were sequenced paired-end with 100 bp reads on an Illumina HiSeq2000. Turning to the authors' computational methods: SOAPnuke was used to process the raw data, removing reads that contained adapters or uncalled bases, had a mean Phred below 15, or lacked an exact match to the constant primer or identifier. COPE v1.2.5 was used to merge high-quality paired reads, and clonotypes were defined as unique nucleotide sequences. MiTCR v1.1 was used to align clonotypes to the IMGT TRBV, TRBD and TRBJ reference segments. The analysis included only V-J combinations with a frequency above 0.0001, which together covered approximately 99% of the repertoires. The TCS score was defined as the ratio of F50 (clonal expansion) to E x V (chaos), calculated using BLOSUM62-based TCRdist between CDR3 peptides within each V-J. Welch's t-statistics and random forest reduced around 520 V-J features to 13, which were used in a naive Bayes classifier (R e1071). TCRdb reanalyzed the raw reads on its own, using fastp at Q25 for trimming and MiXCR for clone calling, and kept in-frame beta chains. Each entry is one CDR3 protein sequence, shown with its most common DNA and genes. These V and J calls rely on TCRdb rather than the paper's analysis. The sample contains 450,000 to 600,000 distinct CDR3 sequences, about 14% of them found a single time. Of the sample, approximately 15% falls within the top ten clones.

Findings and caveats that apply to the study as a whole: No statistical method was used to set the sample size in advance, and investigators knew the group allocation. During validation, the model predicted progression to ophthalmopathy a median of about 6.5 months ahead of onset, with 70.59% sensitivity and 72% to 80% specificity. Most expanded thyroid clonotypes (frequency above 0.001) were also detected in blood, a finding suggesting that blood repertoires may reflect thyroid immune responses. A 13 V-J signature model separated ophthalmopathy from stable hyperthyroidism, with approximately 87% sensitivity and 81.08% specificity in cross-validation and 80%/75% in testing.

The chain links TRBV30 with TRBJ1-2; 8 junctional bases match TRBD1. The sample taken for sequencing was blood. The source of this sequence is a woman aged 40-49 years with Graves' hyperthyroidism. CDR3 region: CAWRGDRPYSYGYTS. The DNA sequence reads TGTGCCTGGAGGGGGGACAGGCCATATAGCTATGGCTACACCTCC.